This T cell receptor beta chain emerged from a study of cytomegalovirus exposure and HLA in healthy donors. Notes on the study in general: The study put around 180 TCR beta chains on its list as cytomegalovirus-associated. Using a false discovery rate of 0.05, a later analysis showed that 15,000 to 20,000 TCR beta sequences were associated with HLA alleles. Clonal expansion was found to be greater in HLA-associated TCR beta chains than in equally common others in a later analysis.

This clone showed up just a few times. Its antigen is still unknown. This cohort consisted of healthy bone marrow donors. PCR employed 60 Vbeta and 13 Jbeta primers. Sequencing was performed with immunoSEQ multiplex PCR; in TCRdb, only in-frame clones are kept and a portion is missing. This sample has about 130,000 clones, with approximately 84% found just once. The CDR3 runs 13 residues. Trimming removed 6 bases from V and 4 bases from J, with 10 bases in between. The germline gives CDR1 SGHAT, CDR2 FQNNGV. J is TRBJ1-3 and V is TRBV11-2, with a weak D call TRBD1 (5 bases). Source material: PBMCs. The origin of this receptor is a woman in her thirties or forties in good health and CMV-seronegative. CDR3 DNA: TGTGCCAGCAGTGGGGGGTCCGGAAACACCATATATTTT. This codes for CASSGGSGNTIYF.